What follows are 2 T cell receptor beta chains derived from one specimen sequenced in a study of response to subunit inactivated influenza vaccine. TCRdb ran MiXCR on the RT-PCR reads and lists one entry per CDR3 protein. Of about half a million distinct CDR3 sequences detected, about 7.6% appear once; the ten largest clones hold over 10%. The material sequenced was PBMCs from blood, taken about 24 months after vaccination. The receptors were sampled from a man aged 50-75 years who received an inactivated influenza vaccine.

In this sample, this clonotype turned up a few times. This chain connects TRBV20-1 to TRBJ2-7; perhaps D is TRBD1 or TRBD2 (5 bases each). Germline values: CDR1 DFQATT, CDR2 SNEGSKA (reference sequence). The CDR3 spans 14 residues. The V and J ends lost 2 bases and 6 bases respectively, with 17 bases between them. This CDR3 reads CSARTLKGSTEQYF. Written as DNA, the CDR3 is TGCAGTGCTAGAACGTTGAAGGGGAGTACCGAGCAGTACTTC.

This clonotype has a handful of counts. The CDR3 coding sequence is TGCGCCAGCCGTGAGACGGTTTCCACCGGGGAGCTGTTTTTT. Protein: CASRETVSTGELFF. This chain connects TRBV5-1 to TRBJ2-2, with D unresolved. The CDR3 covers 14 residues. V was trimmed by 7 bases and J by 4 bases, leaving 14 bases between them. Germline V gene lookup returns CDR1 SGHRS and CDR2 YFSETQ.